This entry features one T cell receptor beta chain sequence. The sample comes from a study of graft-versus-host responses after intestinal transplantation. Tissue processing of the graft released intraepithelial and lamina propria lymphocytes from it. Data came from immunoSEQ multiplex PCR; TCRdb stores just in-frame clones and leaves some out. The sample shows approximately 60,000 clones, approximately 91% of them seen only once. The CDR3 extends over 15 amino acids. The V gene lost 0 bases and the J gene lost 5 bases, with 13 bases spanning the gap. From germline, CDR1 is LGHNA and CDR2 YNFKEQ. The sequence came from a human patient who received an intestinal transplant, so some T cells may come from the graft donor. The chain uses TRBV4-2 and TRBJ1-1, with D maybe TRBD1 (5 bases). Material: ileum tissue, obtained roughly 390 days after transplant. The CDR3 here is CASSQDYGAETEAFF. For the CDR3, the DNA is TGTGCCAGCAGCCAAGATTACGGGGCAGAGACTGAAGCTTTCTTT.